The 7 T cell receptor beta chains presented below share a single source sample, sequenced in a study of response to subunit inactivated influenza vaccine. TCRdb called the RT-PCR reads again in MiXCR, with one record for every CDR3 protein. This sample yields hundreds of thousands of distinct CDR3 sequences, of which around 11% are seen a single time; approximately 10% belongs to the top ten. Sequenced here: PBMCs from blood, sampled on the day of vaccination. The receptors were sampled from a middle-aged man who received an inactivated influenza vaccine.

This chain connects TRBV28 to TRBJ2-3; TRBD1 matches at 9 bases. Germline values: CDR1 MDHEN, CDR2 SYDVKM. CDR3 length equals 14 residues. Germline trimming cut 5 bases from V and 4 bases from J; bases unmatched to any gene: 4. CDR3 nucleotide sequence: TGTGCCAGCAGTCCAGGGGACAGGGCAGATACGCAGTATTTT. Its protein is CASSPGDRADTQYF.

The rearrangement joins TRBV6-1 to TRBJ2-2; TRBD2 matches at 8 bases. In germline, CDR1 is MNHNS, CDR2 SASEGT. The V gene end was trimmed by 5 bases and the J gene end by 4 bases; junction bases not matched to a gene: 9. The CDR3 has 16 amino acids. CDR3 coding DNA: TGTGCCAGCAGTCAAAGAGCGGGAGTGGTCACCGGGGAGCTGTTTTTT. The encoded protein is CASSQRAGVVTGELFF.

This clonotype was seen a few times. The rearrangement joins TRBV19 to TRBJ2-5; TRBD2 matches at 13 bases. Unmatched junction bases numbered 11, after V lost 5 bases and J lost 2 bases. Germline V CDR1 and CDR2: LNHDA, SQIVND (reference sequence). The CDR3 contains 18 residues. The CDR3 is CASSAMGLAGNIQETQYF. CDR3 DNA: TGTGCCAGTAGTGCGATGGGACTAGCGGGGAATATTCAAGAGACCCAGTACTTC.

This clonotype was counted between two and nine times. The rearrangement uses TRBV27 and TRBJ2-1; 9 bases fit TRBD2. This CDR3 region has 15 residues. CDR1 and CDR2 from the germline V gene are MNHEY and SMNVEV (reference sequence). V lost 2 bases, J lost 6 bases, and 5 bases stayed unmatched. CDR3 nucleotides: TGTGCCAGCAGTTTAGGGGGCGGGGGGGTCAATGAGCAGTTCTTC. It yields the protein CASSLGGGGVNEQFF.

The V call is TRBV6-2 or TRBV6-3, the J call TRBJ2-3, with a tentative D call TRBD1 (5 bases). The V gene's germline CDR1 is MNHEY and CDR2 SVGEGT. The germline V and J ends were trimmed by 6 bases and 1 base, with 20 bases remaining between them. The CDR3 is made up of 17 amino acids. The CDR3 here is CASSKARDDWGTDTQYF. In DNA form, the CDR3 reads TGTGCCAGCAGCAAAGCCAGGGATGATTGGGGCACAGATACGCAGTATTTT.

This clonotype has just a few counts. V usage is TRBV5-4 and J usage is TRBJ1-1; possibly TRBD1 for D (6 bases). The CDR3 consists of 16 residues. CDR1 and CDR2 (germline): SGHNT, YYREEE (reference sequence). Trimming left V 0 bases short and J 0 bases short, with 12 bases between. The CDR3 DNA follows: TGTGCCAGCAGCTTGGACGGGGGCTCGATGAACACTGAAGCTTTCTTT. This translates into CASSLDGGSMNTEAFF.

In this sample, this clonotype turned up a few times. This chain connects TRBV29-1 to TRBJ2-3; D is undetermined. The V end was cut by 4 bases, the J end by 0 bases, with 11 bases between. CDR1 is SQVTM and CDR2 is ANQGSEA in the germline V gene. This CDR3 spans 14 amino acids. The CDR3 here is CSVAVQTSTDTQYF. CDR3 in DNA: TGCAGCGTTGCGGTCCAGACTAGCACAGATACGCAGTATTTT.